Listed below are T cell receptor beta chains from one sample, sequenced in a study of patients and donors after allogeneic stem cell transplantation. TCRdb processed the RT-PCR reads anew with MiXCR; each CDR3 protein has one entry. The sample has around 150,000 distinct CDR3 sequences, 30% seen once. The sequenced sample consisted of blood, either unsorted or a sorted T cell fraction (not recorded which). The receptors come from a human donor who was either an allogeneic HSCT recipient or a stem cell or donor lymphocyte infusion donor (not recorded which). It is not recorded whose cells these are; they may come from a transplant donor. Both conserved end residues are part of each CDR3. Fields, in order: J gene, D gene, V gene, clone size, CDR3 protein, CDR3 DNA. The D gene is left open where the match is weak. Not all rows give a size; the values are once, few, many and, for expanded clones, a class.

>TRBJ2-5|NA|TRBV6-2/TRBV6-3|NA
CASSYSRLAYMETQYF
TGTGCCAGCAGTTACTCTAGGCTAGCGTATATGGAGACCCAGTACTTC
>TRBJ1-2|NA|TRBV6-2/TRBV6-3|NA
CASSPRTARGYTF
TGTGCCAGCAGTCCTCGGACAGCTCGTGGCTACACCTTC
>TRBJ1-1|NA|TRBV14|few
CASSQDRGGRPAFF
TGTGCCAGCAGCCAAGATCGAGGAGGGCGTCCAGCTTTCTTT
>TRBJ2-7|TRBD2|TRBV4-2|NA
CASSQGRLAGVYEQYF
TGTGCCAGCAGCCAAGGTCGCCTAGCGGGTGTCTACGAGCAGTACTTC
>TRBJ1-1|NA|TRBV6-5|few
CASSSLGSGDMNTEAFF
TGTGCCAGCAGTTCCCTCGGCAGTGGGGATATGAACACTGAAGCTTTCTTT
>TRBJ2-4|NA|TRBV29-1|NA
CSVEKARSGKNIQYF
TGCAGCGTTGAGAAGGCCCGGAGTGGGAAAAACATTCAGTACTTC
>TRBJ1-5|NA|TRBV20-1|NA
CSASFTGSLSPQHF
TGCAGTGCTAGCTTCACAGGGTCCTTGTCGCCCCAGCATTTT
>TRBJ2-7|NA|TRBV7-6|NA
CASSLDGFNYEQYF
TGTGCCAGCAGCCTTGACGGGTTCAATTACGAGCAGTACTTC
>TRBJ2-7|NA|TRBV6-5|NA
CASRREPGLPSYEQYF
TGTGCCAGCAGGAGGGAACCGGGACTTCCCTCCTACGAGCAGTACTTC
>TRBJ2-7|NA|TRBV6-5|NA
CASSLTSSGEQYF
TGTGCCAGCAGTTTAACTAGCTCTGGCGAGCAGTACTTC
>TRBJ2-7|NA|TRBV20-1|NA
CSASDRRGISYEQYF
TGCAGTGCAAGCGATCGTCGCGGGATTTCCTACGAGCAGTACTTC
>TRBJ2-2|NA|TRBV7-9|NA
CASSFSVRELFF
TGTGCCAGCAGCTTTTCAGTTCGGGAGCTGTTTTTT
>TRBJ1-1|TRBD1|TRBV7-9|few
CASSPHGTGERTEAFF
TGTGCCAGCAGCCCCCACGGGACAGGGGAGAGAACTGAAGCTTTCTTT
>TRBJ2-1|NA|TRBV6-2/TRBV6-3|few
CASSGSASNEQFF
TGTGCCAGCAGCGGGAGCGCGTCCAATGAGCAGTTCTTC
>TRBJ2-5|TRBD1|TRBV2|NA
CASSQDRAQETQYF
TGTGCCAGCAGTCAAGACAGGGCCCAAGAGACCCAGTACTTC
>TRBJ1-6|NA|TRBV10-2|few
CASSESDWVNSPLHF
TGCGCCAGCAGTGAGTCGGACTGGGTCAATTCACCCCTCCACTTT
>TRBJ2-2|TRBD2|TRBV24-1|few
CATSDWTSGNTGELFF
TGTGCCACCAGTGATTGGACTAGCGGGAACACCGGGGAGCTGTTTTTT
>TRBJ2-7|NA|TRBV10-3|NA
CAISEPGPYEQYF
TGTGCCATCAGTGAGCCAGGCCCCTACGAGCAGTACTTC
>TRBJ1-1|NA|TRBV7-3|NA
CASSLTGGGTEAFF
TGTGCCAGCAGCTTAACAGGGGGTGGCACTGAAGCTTTCTTT
>TRBJ2-2|TRBD1|TRBV28|NA
CASSLSGGRGKTGELFF
TGTGCCAGCAGTTTATCGGGCGGCAGGGGGAAGACCGGGGAGCTGTTTTTT
>TRBJ1-5|TRBD1|TRBV12-3/TRBV12-4|few
CASSPQGWEQPQHF
TGTGCCAGCAGTCCACAGGGGTGGGAACAGCCCCAGCATTTT
>TRBJ2-7|NA|TRBV14|NA
CASSQDRAESNYEQYF
TGTGCCAGCAGCCAAGATCGGGCGGAAAGTAACTACGAGCAGTACTTC
>TRBJ2-3|TRBD1|TRBV7-6|NA
CASSWGQRYTDTQYF
TGTGCCAGCAGCTGGGGACAGCGATACACAGATACGCAGTATTTT
>TRBJ2-2|TRBD2|TRBV20-1|NA
CSARTSGSSGELFF
TGCAGTGCTAGAACTAGCGGGAGCTCCGGGGAGCTGTTTTTT
>TRBJ1-5|TRBD1|TRBV18|NA
CASSPPQTGTNQPQHF
TGTGCCAGCTCACCACCGCAGACAGGGACCAATCAGCCCCAGCATTTT
>TRBJ1-2|NA|TRBV12-3/TRBV12-4|NA
CASSPTDPGAYGYTF
TGTGCCAGCAGTCCAACAGACCCGGGAGCCTATGGCTACACCTTC
>TRBJ1-1|NA|TRBV6-5|few
CASKQGNTEAFF
TGTGCCAGCAAACAGGGGAACACTGAAGCTTTCTTT
>TRBJ2-7|NA|TRBV28|once
CASNAGTLSLYEQYF
TGTGCCAGCAATGCTGGGACTTTATCTCTCTACGAGCAGTACTTC
>TRBJ2-1|TRBD2|TRBV20-1|few
CSARGTSDDNEQFF
TGCAGTGCTAGGGGGACTAGCGACGACAATGAGCAGTTCTTC
>TRBJ1-2|NA|TRBV12-3/TRBV12-4|NA
CASSLGVIRGYTF
TGTGCCAGCAGTTTAGGGGTGATTCGTGGCTACACCTTC
>TRBJ2-1|NA|TRBV12-3/TRBV12-4|NA
CASSSWGFKLHNEQFF
TGTGCCAGCAGCTCATGGGGATTCAAGCTGCACAATGAGCAGTTCTTC
>TRBJ2-1|NA|TRBV12-3/TRBV12-4|NA
CASSPLIGVSYNEQFF
TGTGCCAGCAGTCCACTCATAGGTGTCTCCTACAATGAGCAGTTCTTC
>TRBJ2-2|NA|TRBV29-1|NA
CSVEDTFTGELFF
TGCAGCGTTGAGGACACCTTTACCGGGGAGCTGTTTTTT
>TRBJ2-3|NA|TRBV24-1|NA
CATSARPDTQYF
TGTGCCACCAGCGCTAGGCCAGATACGCAGTATTTT
>TRBJ2-5|NA|TRBV29-1|NA
CSVELGETQYF
TGCAGCGTTGAACTCGGTGAGACCCAGTACTTC
>TRBJ1-2|NA|TRBV6-5|many
CASSSRYGYTF
TGTGCCAGCAGCTCAAGATATGGCTACACCTTC
>TRBJ2-1|TRBD2|TRBV5-1|NA
CASSLGTGGPYNEQFF
TGCGCCAGCAGCTTGGGAACGGGGGGACCTTACAATGAGCAGTTCTTC
>TRBJ1-4|NA|TRBV6-2/TRBV6-3|few
CASSYFQGNEKLFF
TGTGCCAGCAGTTACTTCCAGGGGAATGAAAAACTGTTTTTT
>TRBJ2-2|NA|TRBV5-1|few
CASSPSGTGELFF
TGCGCCAGCAGCCCCTCAGGGACCGGGGAGCTGTTTTTT
>TRBJ2-2|TRBD2|TRBV4-3|NA
CASTWTSGRARMTGELFF
TGCGCCAGCACATGGACTAGCGGGAGGGCCAGAATGACCGGGGAGCTGTTTTTT
>TRBJ2-7|TRBD1|TRBV6-5|NA
CASSTGGTGYEQYF
TGTGCCAGCAGTACAGGGGGTACAGGGTACGAGCAGTACTTC
>TRBJ1-5|TRBD1|TRBV4-2|many
CASSQAVQGDQPQHF
TGTGCCAGCAGCCAAGCGGTACAGGGGGATCAGCCCCAGCATTTT